Listed here are 4 T cell receptor beta chains from one sample, sequenced in a study of T-cell reconstitution after alpha-beta-depleted transplantation in children. The TCRbeta library incorporated unique molecular identifiers. TCRdb analysed the PCR reads with MiXCR anew, one entry per CDR3 protein. Of roughly 500,000 distinct CDR3 sequences in the sample, around 13% were seen once. The sequencing used PBMCs from the stem cell graft donor, collected from the stem cell graft. These receptors all come from a human donor who donated a stem cell graft to a child with combined immunodeficiency.

This CDR3 reads CASSLGEPGTEAFF. The CDR3 bases are TGTGCCAGCAGCTTGGGGGAACCTGGGACTGAAGCTTTCTTT. The V gene is TRBV5-6, the J gene TRBJ1-1, with no clear D. CDR3 size: 14 residues. V lost 0 bases, J lost 5 bases, and 11 bases lay in between. Looked up from germline, CDR1 is SGHDT and CDR2 is YYEEEE.

This clonotype was counted a few times. The V call is TRBV27, the J call TRBJ2-2; weak D call: TRBD1 (6 bases). The V end was cut by 9 bases, the J end by 1 base, with 15 bases between. The CDR3 is made up of 15 amino acids. The germline CDR1 and CDR2 sequences are MNHEY and SMNVEV (reference sequence). CDR3: CASKFGTRNTGELFF. For the CDR3, the DNA is TGTGCCAGTAAATTCGGGACACGGAACACCGGGGAGCTGTTTTTT.

The V call is TRBV11-2, the J call TRBJ1-6, with D possibly TRBD1 on 5 matching bases. With 1 base removed from V and 8 bases from J, the gap between germline ends came to 15 bases. The germline V gene encodes CDR1 SGHAT and CDR2 FQNNGV. This CDR3 contains 16 residues. CDR3 sequence: CASSLGEGWDDSPLHF. CDR3 coding DNA: TGTGCCAGCAGCTTAGGCGAGGGTTGGGACGATTCACCCCTCCACTTT.

This chain links TRBV28 with TRBJ2-6; TRBD2 might be the D (6 bases). The CDR3 is made up of 18 amino acids. V lost 2 bases to trimming and J lost 4 bases, with 18 bases between them. The germline V gene encodes CDR1 MDHEN and CDR2 SYDVKM. The CDR3 here is CASSLPRLGGLGANVLTF. CDR3 DNA: TGTGCCAGCAGTTTACCAAGACTGGGGGGACTGGGGGCCAACGTCCTGACTTTC. The variable domain in full, completed from reference TRBV28 and TRBJ2-6, reads DVKVTQSSRYLVKRTGEKVFLECVQDMDHENMFWYRQDPGLGLRLIYFSYDVKMKEKGDIPEGYSVSREKKERFSLILESASTNQTSMYLCASSLPRLGGLGANVLTFGAGSRLTVL.